The sequence of this T cell receptor beta chain was determined in a study of blood T cell repertoires in COVID-19. Study-wide context: Specimens from acute and convalescent COVID-19 originated in the United States, Italy and Spain.

Study processing details: Amplification from reference gene primers served as the basis for estimated nucleated cell counts. The protocol was immunoSEQ multiplex PCR, while the TCRdb copy is restricted to in-frame clones and leaves out a portion. For V, J and clone size, that table is used; D and trimming come from the DNA. The table shows hundreds of thousands of clones, with more than 75% occurring only once. The CDR3 loop spans 16 amino acids. CDR1 and CDR2 from the germline V gene are MNHEY and SVGAGI. Trimming took 2 bases from V and 2 from J; bases not matched to a gene: 7. The chain is built from TRBV6-5 and TRBJ2-7, with 9 bases identical to TRBD2. The source of this sequence is a woman aged 25 to 39 who had recovered from COVID-19. Source material: peripheral blood. CDR3 sequence reads: CASSYGRASGTYEQYF. The CDR3 DNA reads TGTGCCAGCAGTTACGGTCGGGCTAGCGGGACCTACGAGCAGTACTTC.